This TCR beta chain was found in a study of T cell responses to AZD1222 COVID-19 vaccine. Germline-derived CDR1 and CDR2 are SGHTA and FQGNSA. This CDR3 contains 17 residues. V trimming: 6 bases; J trimming: 2 bases; junction bases outside the gene matches: 13. Using immunoSEQ multiplex PCR, the repertoire was profiled, and TCRdb retains in-frame clones only, with some absent. Found here are roughly 100,000 clones, 80% to 95% of them singletons; the top ten hold around 7.6%. Source: peripheral blood, taken 28 days after the second AZD1222 dose. The receptor's source is an adult who received the AZD1222 COVID-19 vaccine. The gene calls are TRBV7-2 and TRBJ2-3, with TRBD2 matching over 8 bases. The CDR3 DNA sequence: TGTGCCAGCAGGAAAGCGGGGGCCCTAATGCACACAGATACGCAGTATTTT. Amino acid sequence: CASRKAGALMHTDTQYF.